This T cell receptor (beta chain) came from a study of regulatory T cells in long-lasting Graves disease. Study at large: Freshly diagnosed Graves' patients had used antithyroid drugs for under 3 months.

Building the TCR beta libraries relied on iRepertoire HTBI primers, and CDR3 regions underwent Arm-PCR. TCRdb re-called the multiplex PCR reads through MiXCR, storing one row per CDR3 protein. Of approximately 400,000 distinct CDR3 sequences listed, more than 13% are singletons. Time point indicated: newly diagnosed GD, antithyroid drugs for less than 3 months. Construction of the TCR library relied on RNA isolated from PBMCs. Trimming stripped 0 bases from V and 7 bases from J, with 12 bases between. Germline lookup yields CDR1 LGHDT and CDR2 YNNKEL (reference sequence). The length of the CDR3 is 14 residues. This sample was shared with a second study, whose subject was T cells in Graves' hyperthyroidism and ophthalmopathy. In that study: Uncontrolled infection, other autoimmune disease, pregnancy and lactation each barred patients from inclusion. The diagnoses drew upon clinical symptoms, serum thyroxine and TRAb, thyroid ultrasound and orbital computed tomography.

The clonotype comes from a woman in her 30s with Graves disease. The sample in question was peripheral blood mononuclear cells (PBMCs), obtained at new diagnosis, from a patient treated with antithyroid drugs. The rearrangement joins TRBV3-1 to TRBJ1-2; tentatively, D is TRBD1 (6 bases). CDR3 region: CASSQDNRVGGYTF. Written as DNA, the CDR3 is TGTGCCAGCAGCCAAGATAACAGGGTAGGTGGCTACACCTTC.